Listed below are T cell receptor beta chains from one sample, sequenced in a study of shared clonotypes between healthy human individuals. Data came from immunoSEQ multiplex PCR; TCRdb stores just in-frame clones and leaves some out. The repertoire holds 490,000 or so clones, around 80% seen once, with approximately 13% in the top ten. Sample: PBMCs. The source of these receptors is a middle-aged woman in good health. Some clones in this sample may be carry-over from other donors' samples. Both conserved end residues are part of each CDR3. Fields, in order: clone size, D gene, V gene, J gene, CDR3 DNA, CDR3 protein. The D gene is left open where the match is weak. Expanded clones get a size class; other rows say once, few or many, or leave the size out.

size: NA
D: NA
V: TRBV2
J: TRBJ1-4
DNA: TGTGCCAGCGGGAGAAGCAGTGGGGCAAATGAAAAACTGTTTTTT
CDR3: CASGRSSGANEKLFF

size: NA
D: TRBD2
V: TRBV10-3
J: TRBJ2-7
DNA: TGTGCCATCAGTGACATAAGCGGGAGGGGCTCCTACGAGCAGTACTTC
CDR3: CAISDISGRGSYEQYF

size: NA
D: NA
V: TRBV30
J: TRBJ2-2
DNA: TGTGCCTGGAGTATAGTCGGCGGGGAGCTGTTTTTT
CDR3: CAWSIVGGELFF

size: NA
D: TRBD1
V: TRBV18
J: TRBJ1-4
DNA: TGTGCCAGCTCGCAGGGGGCGGGTGAAAAACTGTTTTTT
CDR3: CASSQGAGEKLFF

size: NA
D: TRBD1
V: TRBV5-1
J: TRBJ2-5
DNA: TGCGCCAGCAGCTTGGATGGGACAGCACAAGAGACCCAGTACTTC
CDR3: CASSLDGTAQETQYF

size: once
D: NA
V: TRBV7-2
J: TRBJ1-1
DNA: TGTGCCAGCAGCTTAGCGGTTAGTGAAGCTTTCTTT
CDR3: CASSLAVSEAFF

size: few
D: TRBD2
V: TRBV5-1
J: TRBJ2-7
DNA: TGCGCCAGCAGCTCAGGGACTAGCGGGAGGGACCTTAAGGAGCAGTACTTC
CDR3: CASSSGTSGRDLKEQYF

size: NA
D: NA
V: TRBV6-1
J: TRBJ2-2
DNA: TGTGCCAGCACCCGAAAGATGGAGGGTGCAGGGGAGCTGTTTTTT
CDR3: CASTRKMEGAGELFF

size: NA
D: NA
V: TRBV11-2
J: TRBJ2-2
DNA: TGTGCCAGCAGCTTAAATTCCGGGGAGCTGTTTTTT
CDR3: CASSLNSGELFF

size: NA
D: NA
V: TRBV28
J: TRBJ1-1
DNA: TGTGCCAGCAGCCCCTCGGAGGGCATGAACACTGAAGCTTTCTTT
CDR3: CASSPSEGMNTEAFF

size: NA
D: NA
V: TRBV5-1
J: TRBJ2-1
DNA: TGCGCCAGCAGCGGAAGAGGTTACAATGAGCAGTTCTTC
CDR3: CASSGRGYNEQFF

size: NA
D: NA
V: TRBV27
J: TRBJ2-3
DNA: TGTGCCAGCAGTTTCCTCGTCAGCACAGATACGCAGTATTTT
CDR3: CASSFLVSTDTQYF

size: NA
D: TRBD1
V: TRBV28
J: TRBJ1-2
DNA: TGTGCCAGCAGCTGGGGAAGGGGGCGCTGGGACTATGGCTACACCTTC
CDR3: CASSWGRGRWDYGYTF

size: NA
D: TRBD1
V: TRBV19
J: TRBJ2-5
DNA: TGTGCCACCCAGGACAGGGGGGAGACCCAGTACTTC
CDR3: CATQDRGETQYF

size: NA
D: TRBD2
V: TRBV10-1
J: TRBJ2-3
DNA: TGCGCCAGCAGTGAGTCCCACGGACTAGCGCAAAAGGAGTGGTATTTT
CDR3: CASSESHGLAQKEWYF

size: NA
D: NA
V: TRBV2
J: TRBJ2-2
DNA: TGTGCCAGCACCTTCATCTGGGGCACCGGGGAGCTGTTTTTT
CDR3: CASTFIWGTGELFF

size: NA
D: NA
V: TRBV7-2
J: TRBJ2-3
DNA: TGTGCCAGCAGCTCTCGCGGCGGGGACGGTACGCAGTATTTT
CDR3: CASSSRGGDGTQYF

size: few
D: NA
V: TRBV25-1
J: TRBJ2-1
DNA: TGTGCCAGCAGTGGTGGATTAGGGCGGGAATATGAGCAGTTCTTC
CDR3: CASSGGLGREYEQFF

size: NA
D: NA
V: TRBV2
J: TRBJ1-5
DNA: TGTGCCAGCACAACAGAACATAATAGCAATCAGCCCCAGCATTTT
CDR3: CASTTEHNSNQPQHF

size: few
D: NA
V: TRBV6-1
J: TRBJ1-2
DNA: TGTGCCAGCAGTGATGGGGGGCCCGATCTCTATGGCTACACCTTC
CDR3: CASSDGGPDLYGYTF

size: NA
D: NA
V: TRBV9
J: TRBJ2-7
DNA: TGTGCCAGCAGCCCCGGGGCCTACGAGCAGTACTTC
CDR3: CASSPGAYEQYF

size: NA
D: TRBD1
V: TRBV15
J: TRBJ2-5
DNA: TGTGCCACCAGTAATACAGGGGGCAGAGAGACCCAGTACTTC
CDR3: CATSNTGGRETQYF

size: NA
D: NA
V: TRBV7-9
J: TRBJ1-1
DNA: TGTGCCAGCAGCTCCGCAGGGGAGGGCAATTTCTTT
CDR3: CASSSAGEGNFF

size: once
D: NA
V: TRBV28
J: TRBJ2-1
DNA: TGTGCCAGCAGTCCCGGACTACCCTACTCCTACAATGAGCAGTTCTTC
CDR3: CASSPGLPYSYNEQFF

size: few
D: NA
V: TRBV4-3
J: TRBJ2-1
DNA: TGCGCCAGCAGCCAAGTTGGGGGCGGGTACAATGAGCAGTTCTTC
CDR3: CASSQVGGGYNEQFF

size: NA
D: TRBD1
V: TRBV30
J: TRBJ1-5
DNA: TGTGCCTGGAGTCCATCGACAGGGTTGAGTAGCAATCAGCCCCAGCATTTT
CDR3: CAWSPSTGLSSNQPQHF

size: NA
D: NA
V: TRBV7-3
J: TRBJ1-5
DNA: TGTGCCAGCAGCTTAACAGGGGGGAGCAATCAGCCCCAGCATTTT
CDR3: CASSLTGGSNQPQHF

size: NA
D: TRBD1
V: TRBV29-1
J: TRBJ2-7
DNA: TGCAGCGTCCCAACCGGGACAGGGGGCTACGAGCAGTACTTC
CDR3: CSVPTGTGGYEQYF

size: NA
D: NA
V: TRBV11-3
J: TRBJ2-7
DNA: TGTGCCAGCAGGGGGAGTTCCTACGAGCAGTACTTC
CDR3: CASRGSSYEQYF

size: many
D: TRBD1
V: TRBV6-6
J: TRBJ1-5
DNA: TGTGCCAGCAGCTGGGACAGGGTGGATCAGCCCCAGCATTTT
CDR3: CASSWDRVDQPQHF

size: few
D: NA
V: TRBV2
J: TRBJ2-7
DNA: TGTGCCAGCAGCCCCCTTGCCGGCCGCCAACCGAACGAGCAGTACTTC
CDR3: CASSPLAGRQPNEQYF

size: NA
D: NA
V: TRBV7-9
J: TRBJ2-1
DNA: TGTGCCAGCAGTGACATTCGACTCTACAATGAGCGGTTCTTC
CDR3: CASSDIRLYNERFF

size: once
D: NA
V: TRBV19
J: TRBJ2-5
DNA: TGTGCCAGTAGTAACCGCAGGGGTGAGACCCAGTACTTC
CDR3: CASSNRRGETQYF

size: once
D: NA
V: TRBV6-1
J: TRBJ2-1
DNA: TGTGCCAGCAGCCCTAGGGGGGGAAATAACAATGAGCAGTTCTTC
CDR3: CASSPRGGNNNEQFF

size: NA
D: NA
V: TRBV2
J: TRBJ1-1
DNA: TGTGCCAGCAGTGAAGGTAGGATTGGGTTGAACACTGAAGCTTTCTTT
CDR3: CASSEGRIGLNTEAFF

size: NA
D: TRBD2
V: TRBV2
J: TRBJ2-3
DNA: TGTGCCAGCAGGGCCAGGGCGCATGCGGGAGGTGCAGATACGCAGTATTTT
CDR3: CASRARAHAGGADTQYF

size: once
D: TRBD1
V: TRBV2
J: TRBJ2-7
DNA: TGTGCCAGCAGTGTGTCTGGACAGGGTGTCTACGAGCAGTACTTC
CDR3: CASSVSGQGVYEQYF

size: NA
D: NA
V: TRBV27
J: TRBJ2-1
DNA: TGTGCCAGCCGGGTCCAGCCCTACAATGAGCAGTTCTTC
CDR3: CASRVQPYNEQFF

size: NA
D: NA
V: TRBV7-2
J: TRBJ2-1
DNA: TGTGCCAGCAGCCCCCTGGCGGGATACTACAATGAGCAGTTCTTC
CDR3: CASSPLAGYYNEQFF

size: NA
D: TRBD1
V: TRBV4-2
J: TRBJ1-6
DNA: TGTGCCAGCCGGGGACAGGGCCTATATTCACCCCTCCACTTT
CDR3: CASRGQGLYSPLHF

size: NA
D: TRBD1
V: TRBV19
J: TRBJ2-5
DNA: TGTGCCAGTAGCCCCCGGTTCTCCGGAGACAGGGCTCAAGAGACCCAGTACTTC
CDR3: CASSPRFSGDRAQETQYF

size: NA
D: NA
V: TRBV5-5
J: TRBJ2-7
DNA: TGTGCCAGCAGCATCCCGGGACTGCACTACGAGCAGTACTTC
CDR3: CASSIPGLHYEQYF

size: NA
D: TRBD2
V: TRBV4-3
J: TRBJ2-5
DNA: TGCGCCAGCAGTCCCCGGACTAGGAGAGAGACCCAGTACTTC
CDR3: CASSPRTRRETQYF

size: NA
D: NA
V: TRBV28
J: TRBJ1-2
DNA: TGTGCCAGCGTAGACCGCACCTATGGCTACACCTTC
CDR3: CASVDRTYGYTF

size: NA
D: NA
V: TRBV28
J: TRBJ2-7
DNA: TGTGCCAGCAGTTTGTGGCGCGAGCAGTACTTC
CDR3: CASSLWREQYF

size: NA
D: TRBD2
V: TRBV9
J: TRBJ2-1
DNA: TGTGCCAGCAGCGCAAGCGGGAGGGTGGACAATGAGCAGTTCTTC
CDR3: CASSASGRVDNEQFF

size: once
D: NA
V: TRBV27
J: TRBJ2-1
DNA: TGTGCCAGCAGCCTCTCTGGGGCGGGCAATGAGCAGTTCTTC
CDR3: CASSLSGAGNEQFF

size: NA
D: TRBD2
V: TRBV27
J: TRBJ2-1
DNA: TGTGCCAGCAGTCCCCAGGCGGGAGAATTATACAATGAGCAGTTCTTC
CDR3: CASSPQAGELYNEQFF

size: NA
D: TRBD2
V: TRBV4-1
J: TRBJ2-2
DNA: TGCGCCAGCAGCCAAGTCTCAGGGACTAGCGCCTTCACGAACACCGGGGAGCTGTTTTTT
CDR3: CASSQVSGTSAFTNTGELFF

size: NA
D: NA
V: TRBV7-7
J: TRBJ2-5
DNA: TGTGCCAGCAGCTTAAACAGGGTGGAGACCCAGTACTTC
CDR3: CASSLNRVETQYF

size: NA
D: NA
V: TRBV7-2
J: TRBJ1-5
DNA: TGTGCCAGCAGCTTAGGATATAGCAATCAGCCCCAGCATTTT
CDR3: CASSLGYSNQPQHF

size: NA
D: TRBD1
V: TRBV2
J: TRBJ2-1
DNA: TGTGCCAGCAACCCTCGCGGGACAGGGGTTTTATACAATGAGCAGTTCTTC
CDR3: CASNPRGTGVLYNEQFF

size: few
D: TRBD2
V: TRBV18
J: TRBJ2-1
DNA: TGTGCCAGCTCACCCTCTAGCGGGAATGAGCAGTTCTTC
CDR3: CASSPSSGNEQFF

size: few
D: TRBD1
V: TRBV18
J: TRBJ1-1
DNA: TGTGCCAGCTCACCGGGGACAGAGTTGAACACTGAAGCTTTCTTT
CDR3: CASSPGTELNTEAFF